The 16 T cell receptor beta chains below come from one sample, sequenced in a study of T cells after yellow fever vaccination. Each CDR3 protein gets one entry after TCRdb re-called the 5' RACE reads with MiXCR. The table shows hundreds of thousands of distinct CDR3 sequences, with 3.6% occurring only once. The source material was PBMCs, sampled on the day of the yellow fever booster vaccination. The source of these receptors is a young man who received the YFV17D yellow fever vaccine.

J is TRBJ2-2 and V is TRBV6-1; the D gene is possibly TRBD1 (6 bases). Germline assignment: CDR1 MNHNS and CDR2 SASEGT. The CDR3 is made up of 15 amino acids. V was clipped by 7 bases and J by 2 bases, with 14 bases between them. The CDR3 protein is CASMETGDNTGELFF. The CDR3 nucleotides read TGTGCCAGCATGGAGACAGGCGATAACACCGGGGAGCTGTTTTTT.

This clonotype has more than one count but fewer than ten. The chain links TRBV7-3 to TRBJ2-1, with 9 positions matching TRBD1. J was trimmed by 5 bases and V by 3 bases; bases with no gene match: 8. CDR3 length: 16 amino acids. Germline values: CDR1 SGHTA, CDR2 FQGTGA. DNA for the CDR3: TGTGCCAGCAGCTTTACAGGGGGCCATAGAAACAATGAGCAGTTCTTC. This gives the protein CASSFTGGHRNNEQFF.

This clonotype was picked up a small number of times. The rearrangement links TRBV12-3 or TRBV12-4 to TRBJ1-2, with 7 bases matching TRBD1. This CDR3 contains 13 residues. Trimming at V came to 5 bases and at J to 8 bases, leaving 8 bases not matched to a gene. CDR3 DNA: TGTGCCAGCAGTCGCACAGGGGAAAGAGGCTACACCTTC. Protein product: CASSRTGERGYTF.

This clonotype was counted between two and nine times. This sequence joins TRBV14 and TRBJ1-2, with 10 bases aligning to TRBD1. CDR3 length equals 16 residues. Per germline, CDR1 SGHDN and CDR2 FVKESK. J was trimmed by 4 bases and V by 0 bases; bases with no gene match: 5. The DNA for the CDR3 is TGTGCCAGCAGCCAAGACCCGGGACAGGGGAGCTATGGCTACACCTTC. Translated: CASSQDPGQGSYGYTF.

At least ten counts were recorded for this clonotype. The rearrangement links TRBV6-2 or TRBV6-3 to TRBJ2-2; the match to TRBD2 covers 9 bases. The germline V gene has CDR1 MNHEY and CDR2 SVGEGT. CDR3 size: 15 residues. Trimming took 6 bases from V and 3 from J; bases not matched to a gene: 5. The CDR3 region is CASRRLAAYTGELFF. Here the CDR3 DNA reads TGTGCCAGCAGGCGACTAGCGGCTTACACCGGGGAGCTGTTTTTT.

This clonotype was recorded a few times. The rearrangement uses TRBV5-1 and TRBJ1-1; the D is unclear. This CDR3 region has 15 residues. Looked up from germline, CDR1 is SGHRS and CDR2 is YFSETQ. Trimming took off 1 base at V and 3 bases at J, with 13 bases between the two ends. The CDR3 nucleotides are TGCGCCAGCAGCTTGTCCTTAAGGGCGTACACTGAAGCTTTCTTT. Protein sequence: CASSLSLRAYTEAFF.

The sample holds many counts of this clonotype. The CDR3 is CSVEGQGASGELFF. The CDR3 bases are TGCAGCGTTGAAGGGCAGGGGGCGTCCGGGGAGCTGTTTTTT. The chain carries TRBV29-1 and TRBJ2-2; 8 bases line up with TRBD1. Germline CDR1 is SQVTM and CDR2 is ANQGSEA. The junction had 4 bases not matched to a gene; V was cut back by 1 base and J by 6 bases. This CDR3 comprises 14 residues.

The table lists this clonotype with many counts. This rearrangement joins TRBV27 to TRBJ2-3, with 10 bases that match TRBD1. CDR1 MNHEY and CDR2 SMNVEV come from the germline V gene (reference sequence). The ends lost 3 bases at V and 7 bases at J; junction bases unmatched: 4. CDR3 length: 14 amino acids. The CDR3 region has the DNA TGTGCCAGCAGTTTGCGGGACAGGGGACATACGCAGTATTTT. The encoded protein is CASSLRDRGHTQYF.

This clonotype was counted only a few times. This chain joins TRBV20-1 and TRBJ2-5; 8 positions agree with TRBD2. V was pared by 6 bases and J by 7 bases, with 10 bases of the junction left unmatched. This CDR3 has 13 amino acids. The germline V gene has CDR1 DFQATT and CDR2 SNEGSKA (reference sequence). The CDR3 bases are TGCAGTGCACAGCCGGCGGGGGGTGGGACCCAGTACTTC. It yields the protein CSAQPAGGGTQYF.

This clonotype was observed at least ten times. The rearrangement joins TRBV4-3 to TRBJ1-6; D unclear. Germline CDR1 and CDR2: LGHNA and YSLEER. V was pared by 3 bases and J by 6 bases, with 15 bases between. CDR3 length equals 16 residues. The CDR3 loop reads CASSQYGEQSNSPLHF. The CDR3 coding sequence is TGCGCCAGCAGCCAGTACGGAGAACAGAGTAATTCACCCCTCCACTTT.

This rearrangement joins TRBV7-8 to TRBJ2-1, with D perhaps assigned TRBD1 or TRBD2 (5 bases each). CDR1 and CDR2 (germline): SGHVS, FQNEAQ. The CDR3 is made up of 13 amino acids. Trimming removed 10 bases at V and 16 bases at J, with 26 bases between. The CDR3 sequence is CATVIPGPRAPFF. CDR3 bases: TGTGCCACAGTTATACCGGGACCGAGGGCCCCCTTCTTC.

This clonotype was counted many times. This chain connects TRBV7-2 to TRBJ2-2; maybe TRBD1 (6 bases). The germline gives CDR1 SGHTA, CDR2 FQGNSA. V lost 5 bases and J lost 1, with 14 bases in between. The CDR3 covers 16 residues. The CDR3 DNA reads TGTGCCAGCAGCCTTCTCCCGACAGGGAACACCGGGGAGCTGTTTTTT. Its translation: CASSLLPTGNTGELFF.

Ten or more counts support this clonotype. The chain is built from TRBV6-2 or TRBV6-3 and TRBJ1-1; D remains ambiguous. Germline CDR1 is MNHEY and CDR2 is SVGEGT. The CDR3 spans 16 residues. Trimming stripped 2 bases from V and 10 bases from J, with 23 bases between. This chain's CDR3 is CASSYALSEMALGAFF. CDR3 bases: TGTGCCAGCAGTTACGCCCTCTCCGAAATGGCTTTGGGAGCTTTCTTT.

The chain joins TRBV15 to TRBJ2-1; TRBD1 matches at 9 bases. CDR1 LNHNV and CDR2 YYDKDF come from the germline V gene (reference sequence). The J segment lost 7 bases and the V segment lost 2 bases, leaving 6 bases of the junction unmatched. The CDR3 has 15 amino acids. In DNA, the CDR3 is TGTGCCACCAGCAGACCCCGGGACAGGGAGAATGAGCAGTTCTTC. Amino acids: CATSRPRDRENEQFF.

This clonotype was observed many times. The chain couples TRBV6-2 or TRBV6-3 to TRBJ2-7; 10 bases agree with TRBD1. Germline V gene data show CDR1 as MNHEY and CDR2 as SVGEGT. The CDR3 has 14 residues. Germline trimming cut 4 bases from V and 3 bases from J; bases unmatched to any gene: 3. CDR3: CASSSGQGHYEQYF. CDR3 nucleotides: TGTGCCAGCAGTTCGGGACAGGGGCACTACGAGCAGTACTTC.

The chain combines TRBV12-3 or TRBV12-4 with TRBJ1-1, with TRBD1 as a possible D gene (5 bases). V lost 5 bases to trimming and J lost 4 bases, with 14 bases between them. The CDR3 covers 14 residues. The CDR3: CASSRDFGGTEAFF. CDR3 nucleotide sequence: TGTGCCAGCAGTCGGGACTTCGGGGGCACTGAAGCTTTCTTT.